This T cell receptor (beta chain) comes out of a study of cytotoxic CD8 clonotypes in ibrutinib-treated CLL. Study-level background: Among patients, roughly 25 responded partially and 2 completely; 15 or so then stayed remitted and about 12 progressed after median roughly 68 months. It was after a median 12 months of treatment, range 6 to 36, that response samples were taken. Study-wide findings and caveats: Samples were collected at differing times from sustained-remission and progressing patients. Exceeding age-matched healthy donors, baseline clonality also tracked the counts of circulating CD8+ T cells.

The V and J ends lost 3 bases and 0 bases respectively, with 7 bases between them. Germline lookup yields CDR1 PRHDT and CDR2 FYEKMQ (reference sequence). The CDR3 is made up of 14 amino acids. Note on this clone: The antigen is undetermined.

Generated by immunoSEQ multiplex PCR, the TCRdb table keeps only in-frame clones and is missing some. The sample holds around 70,000 clones; approximately 87% are singletons and the top ten take about 40%. The source is a human donor with chronic lymphocytic leukemia. Here the sequenced sample was PBMCs, taken after 24 months of ibrutinib treatment. This chain uses TRBV13 with TRBJ2-3, with a possible D match to TRBD2 (6 bases). The CDR3 spells CASSFSGSTDTQYF. The CDR3 DNA sequence: TGTGCCAGCAGCTTTAGCGGAAGCACAGATACGCAGTATTTT.